This T cell receptor beta chain was sequenced during a study of cytomegalovirus exposure and HLA in healthy donors. Researchers ran the PCR with 60 Vbeta and 13 Jbeta primers. This table comes from immunoSEQ multiplex PCR, and its TCRdb copy is limited to in-frame clones, with some not included. Here the sample spans roughly 56,000 clones, 80% to 90% being singletons. The CDR3 is 15 residues long. Germline-derived CDR1 and CDR2 are SGHTS and YDEGEE. The V and J ends lost 7 bases and 7 bases respectively, with 18 bases between them. V usage is TRBV5-8 and J usage is TRBJ1-6; TRBD1 might be the D (6 bases). The clonotype comes from a man aged 18-30 years in good health and CMV-seronegative. Material: PBMCs. The CDR3 nucleotides are TGTGCCAGCCAGTGGCAGGGGCAAGTAAATTCACCCCTCCACTTT. Translation gives CASQWQGQVNSPLHF.